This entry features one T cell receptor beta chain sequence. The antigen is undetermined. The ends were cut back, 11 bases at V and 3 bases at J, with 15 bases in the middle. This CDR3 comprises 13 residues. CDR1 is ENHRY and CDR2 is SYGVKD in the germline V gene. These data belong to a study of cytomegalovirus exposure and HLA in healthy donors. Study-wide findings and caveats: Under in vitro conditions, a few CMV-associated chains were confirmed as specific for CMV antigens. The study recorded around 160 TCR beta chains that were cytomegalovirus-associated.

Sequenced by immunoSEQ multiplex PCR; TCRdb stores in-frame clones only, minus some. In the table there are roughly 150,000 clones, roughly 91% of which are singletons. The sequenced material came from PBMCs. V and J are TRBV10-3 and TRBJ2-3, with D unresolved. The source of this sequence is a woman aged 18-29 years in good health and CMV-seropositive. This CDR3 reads CALRGTVTDTQYF. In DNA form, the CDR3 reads TGTGCCCTACGAGGCACCGTTACAGATACGCAGTATTTT.